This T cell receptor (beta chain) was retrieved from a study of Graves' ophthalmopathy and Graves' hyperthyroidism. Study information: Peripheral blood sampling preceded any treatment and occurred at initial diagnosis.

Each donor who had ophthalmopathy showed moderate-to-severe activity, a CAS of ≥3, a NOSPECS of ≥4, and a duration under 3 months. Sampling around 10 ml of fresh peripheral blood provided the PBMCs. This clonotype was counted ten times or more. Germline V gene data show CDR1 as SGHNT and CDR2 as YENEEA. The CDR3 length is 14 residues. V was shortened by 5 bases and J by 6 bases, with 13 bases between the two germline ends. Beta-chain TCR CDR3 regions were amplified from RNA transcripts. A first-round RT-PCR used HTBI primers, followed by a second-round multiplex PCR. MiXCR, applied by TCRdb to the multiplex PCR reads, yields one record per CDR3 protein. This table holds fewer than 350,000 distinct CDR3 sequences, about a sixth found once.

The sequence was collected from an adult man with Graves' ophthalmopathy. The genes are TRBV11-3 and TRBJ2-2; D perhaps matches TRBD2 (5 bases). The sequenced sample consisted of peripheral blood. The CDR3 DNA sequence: TGTGCCAGCAGCCGATTCGAGGAGGCCGGGGAGCTGTTTTTT. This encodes CASSRFEEAGELFF.